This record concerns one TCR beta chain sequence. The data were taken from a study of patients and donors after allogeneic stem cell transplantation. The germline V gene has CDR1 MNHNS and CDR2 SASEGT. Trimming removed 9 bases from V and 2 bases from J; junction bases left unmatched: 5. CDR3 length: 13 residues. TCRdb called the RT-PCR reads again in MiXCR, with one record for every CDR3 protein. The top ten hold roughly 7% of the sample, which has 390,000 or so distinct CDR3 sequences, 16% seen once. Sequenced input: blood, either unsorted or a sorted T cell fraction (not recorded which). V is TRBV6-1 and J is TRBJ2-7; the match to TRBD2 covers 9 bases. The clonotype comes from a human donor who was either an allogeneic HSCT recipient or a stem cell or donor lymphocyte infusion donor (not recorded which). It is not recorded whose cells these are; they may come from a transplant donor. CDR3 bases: TGTGCCAGTCAGACTAGCGGTACCTACGAGCAGTACTTC. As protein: CASQTSGTYEQYF.